The entry below describes one T cell receptor beta chain. This sample was included in a study of blood T cells in healthy people across ages. Germline CDR1 and CDR2: MDHEN and SYDVKM. The CDR3 covers 15 residues. Between the trimmed V and J ends, which lost 4 bases and 4 bases, there was a span of 16 bases. Through a sample-barcoded 5' primer and a J-beta primer mix, a second PCR was run for roughly 7 to 12 cycles. Each CDR3 protein gets one entry after TCRdb re-called the 5' RACE reads with MiXCR. Of around 1,000,000 distinct CDR3 sequences in the sample, approximately 26% are singletons; the top ten hold around 0.75%. This sample was also put to use in a study of T cells of mothers and their children.

The chain employs TRBV28 and TRBJ2-5; the D gene could be TRBD1 or TRBD2 (5 bases each). Material: blood. The sequence derives from a girl between 2 and 10 years old in good health. The DNA of the CDR3 is TGTGCCAGCAGTTCCAGTCAGGGTGGAGGAGAGACCCAGTACTTC. Translated, it gives CASSSSQGGGETQYF. The whole variable domain, remainder taken from reference TRBV28 and TRBJ2-5, is DVKVTQSSRYLVKRTGEKVFLECVQDMDHENMFWYRQDPGLGLRLIYFSYDVKMKEKGDIPEGYSVSREKKERFSLILESASTNQTSMYLCASSSSQGGGETQYFGPGTRLLVL.